This T cell receptor beta chain originates from a study of blood T cells in healthy people across ages. Together with a sample-barcoded 5' primer, a J-beta primer mix was included in a second PCR lasting about 6 to 11 cycles. In TCRdb, the 5' RACE reads were re-called with MiXCR into one record per CDR3 protein. The repertoire has 660,000 or so distinct CDR3 sequences, under 70% of them found once; the top ten carry over 30%. CDR1 is LNHNV and CDR2 is YYDKDF in the germline V gene (reference sequence). V lost 8 bases, J lost 0 bases, and 10 bases lay in between. The CDR3 extends over 14 amino acids. Sequences were obtained from blood. The sequence came from a man in his 60s in good health. The chain joins TRBV15 to TRBJ1-4; D gene uncertain. CDR3 sequence (DNA): TGTGCCACCCGTGACGGACCAACTAATGAAAAACTGTTTTTT. Amino acid sequence: CATRDGPTNEKLFF.